This TCR beta chain emerged from a study of CD8 T cells in ankylosing spondylitis. TCRdb processed the 5' RACE reads anew with MiXCR; each CDR3 protein has one entry. The table lists 250,000 or so distinct CDR3 sequences, 9.5% to 12% of them singletons. This clonotype appeared many times. The CDR3 is 13 residues long. V lost 8 bases to trimming and J lost 5 bases, with 15 bases between them. Germline V gene sequence: CDR1 ENHRY, CDR2 SYGVKD. Sequencing was carried out using blood, either unsorted or a sorted T cell fraction (not recorded which). This sequence joins TRBV10-3 and TRBJ2-5, with D tentatively TRBD1 or TRBD2 (5 bases each). The sequence came from a male donor with ankylosing spondylitis or in good health (not recorded which). The CDR3 nucleotides are TGTGCCATCTCTACCCTCGGGGCTGAGACCCAGTACTTC. Protein product: CAISTLGAETQYF.